Each of the 18 T cell receptor beta chains below was sequenced from the same sample in a study of blood T cell repertoires in COVID-19. This table comes from immunoSEQ multiplex PCR, and its TCRdb copy is limited to in-frame clones, with some not included. The data hold approximately 500,000 clones, with about 89% observed a single time. The sample comprised peripheral blood. The source of these receptors is a woman aged 50 to 65 with COVID-19, enrolled during active disease.

V and J are TRBV24-1 and TRBJ2-7; maybe TRBD2 (6 bases). The CDR3 sequence is 14 residues long. V shed 4 bases and J shed 3 bases, with 12 bases lying between them. From germline, CDR1 is KGHDR and CDR2 SFDVKD. The CDR3 loop is CATSDADGGYEQYF. CDR3 nucleotide sequence: TGTGCCACCAGTGACGCCGACGGGGGCTACGAGCAGTACTTC.

The rearrangement links TRBV21-1 to TRBJ1-2; no check of the table's D call, TRBD1, against the DNA was made. TRBV21-1 is a pseudogene segment. This CDR3 comprises 15 residues. CDR3 loop: CASSKRQFNHYGYTF. The CDR3 bases are TGTGCCAGCAGCAAGAGACAGTTCAATCACTATGGCTACACCTTC.

This clone showed up just a few times. Other DNA sequences in the sample encode the same CDR3. The gene calls are TRBV7-2 and TRBJ2-5, with TRBD2 identical over 10 bases. The germline gives CDR1 SGHTA, CDR2 FQGNSA. With V trimmed by 1 base and J by 5 bases, 4 bases remained unmatched. This CDR3 is built from 15 residues. This chain's CDR3 is CASSLVAGGGETQYF. The DNA of the CDR3 is TGTGCCAGCAGCTTAGTAGCGGGGGGCGGGGAGACCCAGTACTTC.

The DNA for the CDR3 is TGTGCCAGCTCACCACAAGGGACTAGCGGGGTCTACGAGCAGTACTTC. Translating it yields CASSPQGTSGVYEQYF. The genes are TRBV18 and TRBJ2-7; 13 bases are shared with TRBD2. V shed 1 base and J 3 bases; nucleotides not matched to a gene: 3. CDR3 length: 16 residues. Germline loops: CDR1 KGHSH, CDR2 LQKENI.

The chain couples TRBV6-6 to TRBJ2-7; the D is unclear. This CDR3 comprises 15 residues. Per germline, CDR1 MNHNY and CDR2 SVGAGI (reference sequence). V was cut by 1 base and J by 2 bases, with 12 bases left in between. The CDR3 sequence: CASSYYLEQTYEQYF. The CDR3 bases are TGTGCCAGCAGTTACTACCTCGAGCAAACCTACGAGCAGTACTTC.

This rearrangement joins TRBV20-1 to TRBJ1-1; 7 nucleotides match TRBD1. In germline, CDR1 is DFQATT, CDR2 SNEGSKA (reference sequence). The CDR3 contains 13 residues. Germline trimming cut 3 bases from V and 6 bases from J; bases unmatched to any gene: 7. This chain's CDR3 is CSASEGARPEAFF. The DNA of the CDR3 is TGCAGTGCTAGTGAGGGGGCGAGGCCTGAAGCTTTCTTT.

V and J are TRBV9 and TRBJ1-1; D is ambiguous. V lost 9 bases and J 5 bases, leaving 17 bases between the germline ends. CDR1 and CDR2 (germline): SGDLS, YYNGEE. The CDR3 runs 13 residues. The CDR3 bases are TGTGCCACCCACGGGGAGGGCGAGACTGAAGCTTTCTTT. Amino acids: CATHGEGETEAFF.

This chain connects TRBV3-1 (or the pseudogene TRBV3-2) to TRBJ2-3, with D perhaps TRBD2 (7 bases). The CDR3 totals 14 residues. Germline V lookup: CDR1 LGHDT, CDR2 YNNKEL (reference sequence). V was pared by 0 bases and J by 6 bases, with 10 bases between. CDR3: CASSQDRGADTQYF. The CDR3, as DNA: TGTGCCAGCAGCCAAGATCGGGGGGCGGATACGCAGTATTTT.

V is TRBV4-1 and J is TRBJ1-1; D is possibly TRBD1 (5 bases). V dropped 4 bases and J dropped 0 bases, with 9 bases sitting between them. The CDR3 has 14 residues. CDR1 is MGHRA and CDR2 is YSYEKL in the germline V gene. CDR3 in DNA: TGCGCCAGCAGCCCGACAGTCATGAACACTGAAGCTTTCTTT. Amino acid sequence: CASSPTVMNTEAFF.

The rearrangement uses TRBV5-4 and TRBJ2-5, with 8 bases fitting TRBD2. This CDR3 is built from 18 residues. The V segment lost 0 bases and the J segment 5 bases; nucleotides outside the gene matches: 15. Germline lookup yields CDR1 SGHNT and CDR2 YYREEE (reference sequence). The CDR3 sequence is CASSLGSPSGGRRETQYF. As DNA, the CDR3 is TGTGCCAGCAGCTTGGGCTCTCCCTCGGGGGGGAGGAGGGAGACCCAGTACTTC. The full variable domain, in which reference TRBV5-4 and TRBJ2-5 provide the parts outside the CDR3, is ETGVTQSPTHLIKTRGQQVTLRCSSQSGHNTVSWYQQALGQGPQFIFQYYREEENGRGNFPPRFSGLQFPNYSSELNVNALELDDSALYLCASSLGSPSGGRRETQYFGPGTRLLVL.

J is TRBJ2-4 and V is TRBV7-9; TRBD1 might be the D (6 bases). V lost 5 bases and J 8 bases, leaving 13 bases between the germline ends. This CDR3 contains 13 residues. Germline V CDR1 and CDR2: SEHNR, FQNEAQ (reference sequence). The CDR3 DNA reads TGTGCCAGCAGCGCTGGGGGCCGGGACATTCAGTACTTC. Its translation: CASSAGGRDIQYF.

V gene TRBV2 combines with J gene TRBJ2-2, with 8 nucleotides matching TRBD2. The germline V gene has CDR1 SNHLY and CDR2 FYNNEI. The V and J ends lost 7 bases and 1 base, in that order; junction bases with no gene match: 5. This CDR3 comprises 15 residues. Here the CDR3 reads CASTQGTRNTGELFF. As DNA, the CDR3 is TGTGCCAGCACCCAAGGGACTAGGAACACCGGGGAGCTGTTTTTT. The variable domain in full, with the rest retrieved from reference TRBV2 and TRBJ2-2, is EPEVTQTPSHQVTQMGQEVILRCVPISNHLYFYWYRQILGQKVEFLVSFYNNEISEKSEIFDDQFSVERPDGSNFTLKIRSTKLEDSAMYFCASTQGTRNTGELFFGEGSRLTVL.

CDR3 amino acids: CASRGQNYGYTF. The DNA of the CDR3 is TGTGCCAGCAGGGGACAGAACTATGGCTACACCTTC. The rearrangement links TRBV12-3 or TRBV12-4 to TRBJ1-2, with 7 positions matching TRBD1. Losses at the gene ends were 6 bases for V and 2 bases for J; bases not matched to a gene: 0. The length of the CDR3 is 12 residues.

The chain couples TRBV27 to TRBJ2-3, with TRBD2 as a possible D gene (7 bases). This CDR3 is 20 amino acids long. V gave up 3 bases and J gave up 0 bases, with 25 bases separating them. Looked up from germline, CDR1 is MNHEY and CDR2 is SMNVEV (reference sequence). The CDR3 spells CASSFKGGGLGPGSTDTQYF. The CDR3 region has the DNA TGTGCCAGCAGTTTCAAGGGGGGGGGATTAGGCCCGGGTAGCACAGATACGCAGTATTTT.

J is TRBJ1-6 and V is TRBV30; the D is unclear. This CDR3 spans 11 amino acids. Germline V gives CDR1 GTSNPN, CDR2 SVGIG (reference sequence). Trimming removed 5 bases at V and 6 bases at J, with 5 bases between. The CDR3 loop reads CAWSFNSPLHF. The CDR3 nucleotides read TGTGCCTGGTCTTTTAATTCACCCCTCCACTTT.

This clone occurred once. The CDR3: CASSQGGEQYF. The DNA for the CDR3 is TGTGCCAGCAGCCAGGGGGGCGAGCAGTACTTC. The rearrangement links TRBV6-5 to TRBJ2-7; possible D gene TRBD1, 7 bases. The CDR3 sequence is 11 residues long. V was pared by 6 bases and J by 6 bases, with 9 bases between. The germline V gene has CDR1 MNHEY and CDR2 SVGAGI.

The V call is TRBV10-2, the J call TRBJ2-2; the match to TRBD1 covers 7 bases. The germline gives CDR1 WSHSY, CDR2 SAAADI. The ends lost 8 bases at V and 6 bases at J; junction bases unmatched: 6. This CDR3 is 13 amino acids long. CDR3 DNA: TGCGCCAGCCGGGACAGCCTCTCCGGGGAGCTGTTTTTT. It encodes CASRDSLSGELFF.

The chain links TRBV6-5 to TRBJ2-1; D gene uncertain. Per germline, CDR1 MNHEY and CDR2 SVGAGI. The CDR3 is 13 amino acids. Trimming removed 8 bases at V and 4 bases at J, with 12 bases between. The CDR3 region has the DNA TGTGCCAGCGTTAGCTTCGTTTACAATGAGCAGTTCTTC. Amino acid sequence: CASVSFVYNEQFF.